This T cell receptor (beta chain) stems from a study of cytotoxic CD8 clonotypes in ibrutinib-treated CLL. Some clones are missing from TCRdb's copy, which holds only in-frame ones; the method was immunoSEQ multiplex PCR. The sample lists around 70,000 clones; 90% were seen once. This sequence originates from a human donor with chronic lymphocytic leukemia. Sequences were derived from PBMCs, sampled after 12 months of ibrutinib treatment.

This CDR3 is CASSLSAGNTEAFF. As DNA, the CDR3 is TGTGCCAGCAGTTTATCAGCAGGGAACACTGAAGCTTTCTTT. The rearrangement joins TRBV27 to TRBJ1-1; no reliable D call. The CDR3 is 14 amino acids. The germline V gene has CDR1 MNHEY and CDR2 SMNVEV (reference sequence). V gave up 0 bases and J gave up 1 base, with 6 bases separating them.